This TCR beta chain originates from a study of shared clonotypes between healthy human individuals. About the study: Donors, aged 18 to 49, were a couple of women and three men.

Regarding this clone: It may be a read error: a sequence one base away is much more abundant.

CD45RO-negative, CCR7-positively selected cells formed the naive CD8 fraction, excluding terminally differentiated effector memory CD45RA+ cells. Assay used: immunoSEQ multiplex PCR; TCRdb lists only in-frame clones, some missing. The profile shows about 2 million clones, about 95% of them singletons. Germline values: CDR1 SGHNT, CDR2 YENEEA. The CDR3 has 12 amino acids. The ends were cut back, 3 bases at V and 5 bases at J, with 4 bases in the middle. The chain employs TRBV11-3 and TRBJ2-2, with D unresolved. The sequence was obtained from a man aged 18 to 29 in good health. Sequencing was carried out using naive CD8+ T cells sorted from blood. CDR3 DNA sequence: TGTGCCAGCAGCTTCGGGACCGGGGAGCTGTTTTTT. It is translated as CASSFGTGELFF.